These 5 T cell receptor beta chains originate from one sample sequenced in a study of shared clonotypes between healthy human individuals. The table came from immunoSEQ multiplex PCR; TCRdb's copy has only in-frame clones and leaves some out. The table records a few million clones, roughly 93% of them present only once. Sequencing was done on a sample of naive CD4+ T cells from PBMCs. Subset indicated: CD45RA+ positively selected. The receptors originated from a man aged 18 to 35 in good health. Some clones in this sample may be carry-over from other donors' samples.

V and J are TRBV29-1 and TRBJ2-5; D remains ambiguous. This CDR3 contains 12 residues. Germline CDR1 is SQVTM and CDR2 is ANQGSEA. With 4 bases removed from V and 5 bases from J, the gap between germline ends came to 11 bases. The CDR3 DNA follows: TGCAGCGTTGGTGATGGGGTCGAGACCCAGTACTTC. This translates into CSVGDGVETQYF.

The chain joins TRBV18 to TRBJ1-1, with TRBD1 as a possible D gene (6 bases). Germline-derived CDR1 and CDR2 are KGHSH and LQKENI. There are 14 residues in the CDR3. The V end lost 3 bases, the J end lost 3 bases, and 11 bases lay between the germline ends. DNA of the CDR3: TGTGCCAGCTCACCGATGGGGGCCGACACTGAAGCTTTCTTT. This gives the protein CASSPMGADTEAFF.

This clone occurred once. DNA for the CDR3: TGTGCCTGCCACCCGGGGGGGCACACTGAAGCTTTCTTT. It is translated as CACHPGGHTEAFF. This chain uses TRBV28 with TRBJ1-1; D may be TRBD1 (6 bases). This CDR3 region has 13 residues. The V gene lost 11 bases and the J gene lost 3 bases, with 16 bases spanning the gap. Germline loops: CDR1 MDHEN, CDR2 SYDVKM.

The rearrangement uses TRBV30 and TRBJ2-7; a possible D gene is TRBD1 (6 bases). CDR1 and CDR2 from the germline V gene are GTSNPN and SVGIG (reference sequence). The CDR3 spans 14 residues. V lost 0 bases and J 9 bases, leaving 18 bases between the germline ends. CDR3 sequence: CAWSVLDARGGQYF. CDR3 nucleotide sequence: TGTGCCTGGAGTGTACTGGATGCCAGGGGCGGGCAGTACTTC. Based on the CDR3 plus reference TRBV30 and TRBJ2-7, the full variable domain is SQTIHQWPATLVQPVGSPLSLECTVEGTSNPNLYWYRQAAGRGLQLLFYSVGIGQISSEVPQNLSASRPQDRQFILSSKKLLLSDSGFYLCAWSVLDARGGQYFGPGTRLTVT.

This CDR3 is CASSPLELATGELFF. CDR3 DNA: TGTGCCAGCTCACCGCTGGAACTAGCAACCGGGGAGCTGTTTTTT. The chain couples TRBV18 to TRBJ2-2; D is possibly TRBD2 (6 bases). The CDR3 is made up of 15 amino acids. Germline V gene data show CDR1 as KGHSH and CDR2 as LQKENI. The V end was cut by 3 bases, the J end by 5 bases, with 13 bases between.